One sample yielded the 2 T cell receptor beta chains listed below, sequenced in a study of shared clonotypes between healthy human individuals (dated by TCRdb to 2019 to 2021). Library preparation was by the immunoSEQ multiplex PCR assay. TCRdb holds this immuneACCESS table with in-frame rearrangements only. Some clones are missing; in checked studies, unresolved V genes explain under half, and the rest has no known cause. This sample gives some 2,500,000 clones in total; about 90% of them show up just once. The ten biggest clones cover approximately 0.39% of the sample. Sequenced: naive CD4+ T cells from PBMCs. The intended sense of this specimen's cell subset or site label: CD45RA+ positively selected. These receptors were collected from a man aged 18 to 30 in good health. Some clones in this sample may be carry-over from other donors' samples.

This clone appeared a single time. V gene TRBV9 combines with J gene TRBJ2-5, with 10 bases identical to TRBD2. V dropped 3 bases and J dropped 5; count of bases not matched to a gene: 4. This CDR3 is 14 amino acids long. Germline lookup yields CDR1 SGDLS and CDR2 YYNGEE. The CDR3: CASSAQTSGETQYF. CDR3 DNA: TGTGCCAGCAGCGCGCAGACTAGCGGGGAGACCCAGTACTTC.

V and J are TRBV5-1 and TRBJ1-1; possibly TRBD1 for D (6 bases). This CDR3 is built from 15 residues. Germline assignment: CDR1 SGHRS and CDR2 YFSETQ. Trimming left V 2 bases short and J 3 bases short, with 14 bases between. Here the CDR3 DNA reads TGCGCCAGCAGCTTCCAGGGGATGAAAGACACTGAAGCTTTCTTT. It codes for CASSFQGMKDTEAFF.